These T cell receptor beta chains were read from a single sample in a study of control samples from healthy donors and cancer patients. Only in-frame clones appear in the TCRdb table, and some are missing; sequencing was by immunoSEQ multiplex PCR. The sample shows a few hundred thousand clones, about 93% of them seen only once. Sample: PBMCs. The receptors come from a man aged 40-49 years with head and neck cancer. Each CDR3 is given with its conserved first and last residue. D genes are given only for firm matches. Only part of the rows carry a size: once, few, many, or a class if the clone is expanded.

d_call j_call clone_size v_call cdr3_nt cdr3_aa
NA TRBJ2-5 NA TRBV19 TGTGCCAGCCTAGACCGGGACGGAGAGACCCAGTACTTC CASLDRDGETQYF
NA TRBJ1-2 few TRBV3-1/TRBV3-2 TGTGCCAGCAGTACCGACGTAGGTTCGGGAGGCTACACCTTC CASSTDVGSGGYTF
NA TRBJ2-7 NA TRBV15 TGTGCCACCAGCAGAGTTATCGATGGAGACTACGAGCAGTACTTC CATSRVIDGDYEQYF
NA TRBJ2-1 NA TRBV3-1/TRBV3-2 TGTGCCAGCAGCCAAGAAAAAATACGGGGGAGCTCCTACAATGAGCAGTTCTTC CASSQEKIRGSSYNEQFF
NA TRBJ1-1 once TRBV10-1 TGCGCCAGCAGTGGAAACAGGGACCTGAACACTGAAGCTTTCTTT CASSGNRDLNTEAFF
NA TRBJ2-3 NA TRBV7-3 TGTGCCAGCAGCTTAATGTGGTCAGATACGCAGTATTTT CASSLMWSDTQYF
TRBD1 TRBJ1-5 NA TRBV20-1 TGCAGTGCCAGTGGGACAGGGGCCGGATTTAGCAATCAGCCCCAGCATTTT CSASGTGAGFSNQPQHF
TRBD1 TRBJ1-1 NA TRBV10-1 TGCGCCAGCAGCCCGACAGGGTGGAACACTGAAGCTTTCTTT CASSPTGWNTEAFF
NA TRBJ2-3 NA TRBV7-9 TGTGCCAGCAGCTCGGTTCTGGGGCCAGATACGCAGTATTTT CASSSVLGPDTQYF
NA TRBJ2-1 NA TRBV5-1 TGCGCCAGCAGGCAACAGGGCAATGAGCAGTTCTTC CASRQQGNEQFF
NA TRBJ2-7 few TRBV7-2 TGTGCCAGCAGCCCCACCAGAATCGGCAGCGAGCAGTACTTC CASSPTRIGSEQYF
NA TRBJ2-3 NA TRBV13 TGTGCCAGCAGCTTTCCTTCGACGGCGGGAGATACGCAGTATTTT CASSFPSTAGDTQYF
TRBD1 TRBJ1-1 NA TRBV6-5 TGTGCCAGCAGTCAGGGGGTAACTGAAGCTTTCTTT CASSQGVTEAFF
TRBD1 TRBJ2-7 once TRBV19 TGTGCCAGTAGTGCGGTAGGGACAGGGTCATACGAGCAGTACTTC CASSAVGTGSYEQYF
TRBD2 TRBJ2-7 NA TRBV29-1 TGCAGCGGGACGGTCGGACTAGCGGACGAGCAGTACTTC CSGTVGLADEQYF